Listed below are T cell receptor beta chains from one sample, sequenced in a study of T cell responses to AZD1222 COVID-19 vaccine. The data were produced by immunoSEQ multiplex PCR, yet TCRdb's version contains in-frame clones alone and is incomplete. The data contain under 150,000 clones, around 90% of them singletons. The material was peripheral blood, obtained 28 days after the second AZD1222 dose. These receptors all stem from an adult who received the AZD1222 COVID-19 vaccine. CDR3s include the opening cysteine and the closing phenylalanine or tryptophan. The order of the fields is CDR3 protein, CDR3 DNA, clone size, J gene, D gene, V gene. A D gene is named only where the DNA matches it firmly. The listing skips clone size in some rows; elsewhere it reads once, few, many or a size class.

CASSQSYPRRSGANVLTF,TGCGCCAGCAGTCAATCCTACCCAAGGCGCTCTGGGGCCAACGTCCTGACTTTC,-,TRBJ2-6,-,TRBV23-1
CASSPGVGTSGNTIYF,TGTGCCAGCTCACCTGGGGTAGGGACCTCTGGAAACACCATATATTTT,-,TRBJ1-3,-,TRBV18
CASINAGGWAFF,TGTGCCAGCATTAACGCAGGGGGTTGGGCTTTCTTT,once,TRBJ1-1,TRBD1,TRBV6-5
CASFGEDNEQFF,TGTGCCAGTTTCGGGGAGGACAATGAGCAGTTCTTC,-,TRBJ2-1,-,TRBV12-3/TRBV12-4
CASSPDGNYGYTF,TGTGCCAGCAGCCCGGACGGTAACTATGGCTACACCTTC,-,TRBJ1-2,-,TRBV9
CASSGSGWEKLFF,TGCGCCAGCAGCGGCTCGGGATGGGAAAAACTGTTTTTT,once,TRBJ1-4,-,TRBV5-1
CASSSSFGGVQYF,TGTGCCAGCAGCTCCTCCTTCGGGGGAGTTCAGTACTTC,-,TRBJ2-4,-,TRBV13
CASSEIFMNTEAFF,TGTGCCAGCAGTGAGATATTCATGAACACTGAAGCTTTCTTT,-,TRBJ1-1,-,TRBV6-1
CASSGQGGTEAFF,TGCGCCAGCAGCGGACAGGGAGGAACTGAAGCTTTCTTT,once,TRBJ1-1,TRBD1,TRBV10-2
CSVVPGRGVREQYF,TGCAGCGTCGTTCCCGGGAGAGGGGTCCGGGAGCAGTACTTC,-,TRBJ2-7,-,TRBV29-1
CASSASGTESSYNSPLHF,TGTGCCAGCAGTGCTTCTGGGACAGAGAGCTCCTATAATTCACCCCTCCACTTT,-,TRBJ1-6,TRBD1,TRBV6-1
CASSPDPIGYNEQFF,TGTGCCAGCAGCCCCGACCCTATCGGCTACAATGAGCAGTTCTTC,-,TRBJ2-1,-,TRBV5-4
CASSLLRGVNYGYTF,TGTGCCAGCAGCTTACTCAGGGGAGTTAACTATGGCTACACCTTC,-,TRBJ1-2,-,TRBV13
CASSFRGLDSPLHF,TGTGCCAGCAGTTTCAGGGGGCTGGATTCACCCCTCCACTTT,-,TRBJ1-6,TRBD1,TRBV27
CASSPTQFQGYTF,TGTGCCAGTAGCCCCACCCAATTCCAAGGCTACACCTTC,-,TRBJ1-2,-,TRBV19
CASSDNPGTGHGYTF,TGTGCCAGCAGCGATAACCCCGGGACAGGACATGGCTACACCTTC,-,TRBJ1-2,TRBD1,TRBV7-9
CASSQDFMGTGVGGTEAFF,TGCGCCAGCAGCCAAGATTTTATGGGGACAGGCGTTGGTGGCACTGAAGCTTTCTTT,-,TRBJ1-1,TRBD1,TRBV4-1